This T cell receptor (beta chain) originates from a study of blood T cells in healthy people across ages (dated by TCRdb to the mid-2010s). Context from the whole study: Template switching captured roughly one uniquely barcoded TCR beta cDNA molecule per two T cells in model experiments. Age-related changes in TCR beta repertoire diversity were measured in the study by deep sequencing normalized with unique cDNA molecular identifiers. Four age groups were formed from the donors: young (average approximately 15 years), middle-aged (approximately 40), aged (about 68) and long-lived (approximately 78). To avoid experimental bias, donors of different ages were randomly spread across the sequencing lanes. The study analyzed two additional independent replicas of 1 million unique cDNA reads from the same blood draw for two donors, one aged 18 to 30 and one aged 80 or older. General findings and caveats noted by the study authors: Observed TCR beta diversity per million T cells fell roughly linearly with age, and a significant reduction was already apparent by age around 36. Since profiling was done on bulk unsorted PBMCs, naive and antigen-experienced compartments could not be conclusively compared. Observed TCR beta diversity correlated strongly with the percentage of naive T cells measured by flow cytometry. The CMV infection status of donors was not known, potentially confounding age-related changes in expanded clonotypes. Compared with the aged group, more naive CD4+ T cells, fewer expanded clones and increased TCR diversity were shown by the long-lived group, suggesting age selection. Total diversity estimates from one million sequenced T cells were considered lower bounds and underestimates.

The protocol used for the library was 5' RACE. Sequencing took place on an Illumina HiSeq 2500. A second PCR of about 7 to 12 cycles was performed with a sample-barcoded 5' primer and a J-beta primer mix. A unique molecular identifier was introduced onto each TCR beta cDNA molecule by a template-switch 5' adaptor carrying 12 random nucleotides. At least 2.5 million CDR3-containing paired-end reads were obtained from each sample. The Mint cDNA synthesis kit, primed by a TRBC-specific oligonucleotide, was used to synthesize first-strand cDNA from all RNA. After uracil-DNA glycosylase treatment, a first 18-cycle PCR used universal primers M1SS and BC2_uni_R on all cDNA. On the authors' methods: Normalization of each sample was performed by random selection of 1 million high-quality reads, each carrying a distinct molecular identifier. Instead of being binned into consensus sequences, reads that shared molecular identifiers were thrown out. MiTCR, set to a Q25 quality threshold and the strictest error-elimination algorithm, was used for CDR3 identification, clonotype clustering and error correction. A nonparametric unseen species model with Euler transformation was used to estimate lower-bound total TCR beta diversity. The public reads were quality trimmed at Q25 with fastp and then assembled into clones with MiXCR by TCRdb, keeping productive beta chains. Each entry merges the rows of one CDR3 protein and shows their most common DNA and genes. Here the V and J calls rest on TCRdb's processing, not on the authors' analysis. For this sample there are hundreds of thousands of distinct CDR3 sequences; 32% appear just once. The leading ten clones occupy 15% of the sample.

This clonotype was counted a few times. There is no known antigen for this receptor. No base quality information exists; no much larger clone differs at one position. The donors were 40 or so Caucasian individuals from Russia, aged roughly 6 to 95 years, who were systemically healthy. Each donor gave ten milliliters of peripheral blood, collected into EDTA-treated Vacutainer tubes. Ficoll-Paque density-gradient centrifugation was used to isolate PBMCs, with at least 6 million obtained per sample. Trizol reagent was used to extract total RNA from PBMCs, with at least 5 micrograms per sample. For every donor, flow cytometry on a PBMC aliquot measured the percentage of naive CD45RAhigh/CD27high T cells. CDR1 and CDR2, looked up from the germline V gene (reference sequence), are DFQATT and SNEGSKA. Trimming takes 7 bases from V and 0 bases from J, and the germline ends sit 13 bases apart. The CDR3 contains 13 residues, cysteine and phenylalanine counted. Just the 39-base CDR3 DNA is kept, in frame starting at base 1.

This receptor was obtained from an elderly woman in good health. Donor details come from another sample of the same person, matched by shared clones. Sequenced sample: blood. This chain is built from TRBV20-1 and TRBJ2-7, with an unclear D gene assignment. CDR3 loop: CSVGFSNSYEQYF. In nucleotides, the sequence is TGCAGTGTAGGGTTTAGCAACTCCTACGAGCAGTACTTC.